The sequence of this TCR beta chain was determined in a study of response to subunit inactivated influenza vaccine. Germline V gene sequence: CDR1 SGHKS, CDR2 YYEKEE (reference sequence). The CDR3 extends over 13 amino acids. V was pared by 4 bases and J by 6 bases, with 10 bases between. Only a few counts were recorded for this clonotype. TCRdb called the RT-PCR reads again in MiXCR, with one record for every CDR3 protein. The sample consists of about 580,000 distinct CDR3 sequences, roughly 15% of them appearing once. Sequenced here: PBMCs from blood, sampled 11 to 12 days after vaccination. V and J are TRBV5-5 and TRBJ2-2, with D unclear. The receptor was isolated from a middle-aged man who received an inactivated influenza vaccine. The chain's CDR3 is CASSVVVSGELFF. In nucleotides, the CDR3 is TGTGCCAGCAGCGTAGTCGTCTCCGGGGAGCTGTTTTTT.